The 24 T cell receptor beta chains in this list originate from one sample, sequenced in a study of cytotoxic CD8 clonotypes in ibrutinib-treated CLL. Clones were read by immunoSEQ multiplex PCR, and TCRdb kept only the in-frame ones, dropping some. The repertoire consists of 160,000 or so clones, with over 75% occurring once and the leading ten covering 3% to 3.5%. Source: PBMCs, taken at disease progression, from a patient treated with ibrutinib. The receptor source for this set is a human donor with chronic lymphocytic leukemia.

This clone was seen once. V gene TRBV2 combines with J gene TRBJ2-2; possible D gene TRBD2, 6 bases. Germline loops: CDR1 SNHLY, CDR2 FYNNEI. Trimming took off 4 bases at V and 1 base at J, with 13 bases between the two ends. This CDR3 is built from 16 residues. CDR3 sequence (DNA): TGTGCCAGCAGTGGACTAGGCGGGAAGAACACCGGGGAGCTGTTTTTT. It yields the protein CASSGLGGKNTGELFF.

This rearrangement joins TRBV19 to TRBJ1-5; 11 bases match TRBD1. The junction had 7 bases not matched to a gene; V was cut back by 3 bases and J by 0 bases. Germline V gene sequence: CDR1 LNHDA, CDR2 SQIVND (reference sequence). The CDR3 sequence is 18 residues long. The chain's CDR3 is CASSIGSGTGGSNQPQHF. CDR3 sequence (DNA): TGTGCCAGTAGTATCGGTTCTGGGACAGGGGGTAGCAATCAGCCCCAGCATTTT.

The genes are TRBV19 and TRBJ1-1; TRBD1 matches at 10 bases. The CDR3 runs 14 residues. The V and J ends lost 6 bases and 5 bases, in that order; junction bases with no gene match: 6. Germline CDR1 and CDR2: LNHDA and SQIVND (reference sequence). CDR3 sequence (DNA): TGTGCCAGTAGCCGACAGGGGGCTCGGACTGAAGCTTTCTTT. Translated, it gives CASSRQGARTEAFF.

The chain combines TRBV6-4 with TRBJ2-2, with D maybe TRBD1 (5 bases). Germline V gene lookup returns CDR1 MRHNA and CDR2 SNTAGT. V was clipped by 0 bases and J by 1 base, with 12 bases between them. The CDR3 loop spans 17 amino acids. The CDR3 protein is CASSDSIRTQNTGELFF. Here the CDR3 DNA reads TGTGCCAGCAGTGACTCGATAAGGACACAGAACACCGGGGAGCTGTTTTTT.

The chain's CDR3 is CASSLLFLAGITGELFF. The CDR3, as DNA: TGTGCCAGCAGCTTATTATTCCTAGCGGGGATCACCGGGGAGCTGTTTTTT. This chain uses TRBV7-9 with TRBJ2-2; TRBD2 matches at 9 bases. CDR1 and CDR2 from the germline V gene are SEHNR and FQNEAQ (reference sequence). Germline trimming cut 2 bases from V and 4 bases from J; bases unmatched to any gene: 8. The CDR3 is 17 amino acids.

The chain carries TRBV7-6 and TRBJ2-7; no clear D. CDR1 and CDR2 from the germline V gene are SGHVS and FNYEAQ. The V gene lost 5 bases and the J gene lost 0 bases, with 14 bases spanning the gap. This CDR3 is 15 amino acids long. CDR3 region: CASSQFAVTSYEQYF. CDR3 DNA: TGTGCCAGCAGCCAGTTCGCAGTAACCTCCTACGAGCAGTACTTC.

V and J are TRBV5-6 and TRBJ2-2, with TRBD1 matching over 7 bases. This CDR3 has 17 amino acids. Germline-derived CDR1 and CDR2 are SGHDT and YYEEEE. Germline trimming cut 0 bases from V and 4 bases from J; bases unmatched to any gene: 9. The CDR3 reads CASSLGSGHRGTGELFF. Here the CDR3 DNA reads TGTGCCAGCAGCTTGGGGTCGGGCCACAGGGGCACCGGGGAGCTGTTTTTT.

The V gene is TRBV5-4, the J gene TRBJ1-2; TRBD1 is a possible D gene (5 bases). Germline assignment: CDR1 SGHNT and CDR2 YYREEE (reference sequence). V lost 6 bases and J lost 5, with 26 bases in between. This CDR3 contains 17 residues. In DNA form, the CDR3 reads TGTGCCAGCACCTGGCGAGGGGCCTCCCGAAGAACTTATGGCTACACCTTC. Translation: CASTWRGASRRTYGYTF.

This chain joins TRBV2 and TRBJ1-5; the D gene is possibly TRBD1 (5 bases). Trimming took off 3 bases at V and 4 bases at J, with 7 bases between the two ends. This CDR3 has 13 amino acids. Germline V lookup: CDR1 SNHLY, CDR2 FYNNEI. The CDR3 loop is CASSETENQPQHF. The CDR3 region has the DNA TGTGCCAGCAGTGAGACAGAGAATCAGCCCCAGCATTTT.

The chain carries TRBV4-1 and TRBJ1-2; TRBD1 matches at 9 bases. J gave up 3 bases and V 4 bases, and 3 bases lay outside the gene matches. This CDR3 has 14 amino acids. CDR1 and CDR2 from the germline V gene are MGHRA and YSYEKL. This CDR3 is CASSPRTGDYGYTF. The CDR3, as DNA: TGCGCCAGCAGCCCGCGGACAGGGGACTATGGCTACACCTTC.

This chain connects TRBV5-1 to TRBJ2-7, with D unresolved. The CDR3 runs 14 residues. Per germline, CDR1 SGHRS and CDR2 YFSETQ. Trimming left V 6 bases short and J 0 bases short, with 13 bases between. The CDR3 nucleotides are TGCGCCAGCAAAAGGTCCGGGCTCTCCTACGAGCAGTACTTC. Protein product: CASKRSGLSYEQYF.

CDR3 region: CASSVEVRLTGELFF. The CDR3 DNA reads as TGTGCCAGCAGCGTAGAGGTTAGATTAACCGGGGAGCTGTTTTTT. This rearrangement joins TRBV9 to TRBJ2-2; D ambiguous. V was pared by 0 bases and J by 5 bases, with 11 bases between. The germline gives CDR1 SGDLS, CDR2 YYNGEE. The CDR3 loop spans 15 amino acids.

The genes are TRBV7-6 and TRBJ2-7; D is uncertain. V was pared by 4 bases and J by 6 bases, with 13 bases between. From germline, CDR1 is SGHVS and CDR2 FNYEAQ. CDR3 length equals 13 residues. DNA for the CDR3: TGTGCCAGCAGCTCTAAGGGCTTCGGCGAGCAGTACTTC. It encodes CASSSKGFGEQYF.

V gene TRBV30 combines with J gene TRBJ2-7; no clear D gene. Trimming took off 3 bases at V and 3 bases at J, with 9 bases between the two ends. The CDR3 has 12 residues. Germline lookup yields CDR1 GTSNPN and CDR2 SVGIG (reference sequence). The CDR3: CAWSGLNYEQYF. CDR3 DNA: TGTGCCTGGAGCGGCCTGAACTACGAGCAGTACTTC.

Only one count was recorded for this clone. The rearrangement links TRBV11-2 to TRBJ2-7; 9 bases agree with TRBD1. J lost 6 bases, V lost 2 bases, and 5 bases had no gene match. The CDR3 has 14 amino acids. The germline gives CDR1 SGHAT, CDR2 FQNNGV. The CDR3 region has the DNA TGTGCCAGCAGCTTACGGACAGGGGATGGCGAGCAGTACTTC. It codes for CASSLRTGDGEQYF. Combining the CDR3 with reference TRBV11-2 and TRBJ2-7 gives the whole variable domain EAGVAQSPRYKIIEKRQSVAFWCNPISGHATLYWYQQILGQGPKLLIQFQNNGVVDDSQLPKDRFSAERLKGVDSTLKIQPAKLEDSAVYLCASSLRTGDGEQYFGPGTRLTVT.

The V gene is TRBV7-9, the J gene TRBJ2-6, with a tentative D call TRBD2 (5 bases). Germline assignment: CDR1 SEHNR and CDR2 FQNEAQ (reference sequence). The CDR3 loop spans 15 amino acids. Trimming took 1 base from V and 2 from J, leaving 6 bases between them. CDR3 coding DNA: TGTGCCAGCAGCTTAGTGGAGGCTGGGGCCAACGTCCTGACTTTC. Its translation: CASSLVEAGANVLTF. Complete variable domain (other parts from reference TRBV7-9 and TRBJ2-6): DTGVSQNPRHKITKRGQNVTFRCDPISEHNRLYWYRQTLGQGPEFLTYFQNEAQLEKSRLLSDRFSAERPKGSFSTLEIQRTEQGDSAMYLCASSLVEAGANVLTFGAGSRLTVL.

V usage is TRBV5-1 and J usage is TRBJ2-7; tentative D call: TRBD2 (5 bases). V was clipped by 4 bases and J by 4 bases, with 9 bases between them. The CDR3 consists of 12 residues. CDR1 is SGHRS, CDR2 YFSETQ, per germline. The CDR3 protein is CASSIEGYEQYF. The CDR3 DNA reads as TGCGCCAGCAGCATAGAGGGTTACGAGCAGTACTTC. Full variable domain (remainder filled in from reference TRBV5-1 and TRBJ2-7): KAGVTQTPRYLIKTRGQQVTLSCSPISGHRSVSWYQQTPGQGLQFLFEYFSETQRNKGNFPGRFSGRQFSNSRSEMNVSTLELGDSALYLCASSIEGYEQYFGPGTRLTVT.

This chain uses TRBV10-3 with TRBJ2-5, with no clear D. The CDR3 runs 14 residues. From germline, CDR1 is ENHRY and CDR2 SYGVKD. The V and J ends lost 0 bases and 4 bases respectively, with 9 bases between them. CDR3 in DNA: TGTGCCATCAGTGAGTCGAAACAGTCAGAGACCCAGTACTTC. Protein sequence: CAISESKQSETQYF.

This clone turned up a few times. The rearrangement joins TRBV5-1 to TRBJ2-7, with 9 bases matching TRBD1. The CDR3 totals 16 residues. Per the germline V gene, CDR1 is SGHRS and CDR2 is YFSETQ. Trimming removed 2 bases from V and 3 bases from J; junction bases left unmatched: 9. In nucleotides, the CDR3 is TGCGCCAGCAGCTTCGGACAGGGGCGTGCGAACTACGAGCAGTACTTC. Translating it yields CASSFGQGRANYEQYF.

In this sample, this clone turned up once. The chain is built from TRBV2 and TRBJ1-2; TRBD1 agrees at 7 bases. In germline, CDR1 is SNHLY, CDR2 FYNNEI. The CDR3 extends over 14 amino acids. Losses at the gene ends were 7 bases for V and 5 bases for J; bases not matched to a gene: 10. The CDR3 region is CASISTRDRYGYTF. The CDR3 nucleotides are TGTGCCAGCATATCAACCCGGGACAGATATGGCTACACCTTC.

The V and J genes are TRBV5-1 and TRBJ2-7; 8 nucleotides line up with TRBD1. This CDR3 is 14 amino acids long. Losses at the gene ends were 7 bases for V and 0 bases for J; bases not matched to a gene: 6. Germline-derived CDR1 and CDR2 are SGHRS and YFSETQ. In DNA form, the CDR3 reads TGCGCCAGCCCGGGACAGGTGAGCTCCTACGAGCAGTACTTC. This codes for CASPGQVSSYEQYF.

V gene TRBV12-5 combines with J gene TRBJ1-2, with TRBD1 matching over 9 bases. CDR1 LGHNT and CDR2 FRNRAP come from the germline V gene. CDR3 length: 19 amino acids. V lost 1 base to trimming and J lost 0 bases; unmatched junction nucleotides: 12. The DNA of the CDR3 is TGTGCTAGTGGTTTGGGCCTGGGGCGGGGACAGGGCTCTAACTATGGCTACACCTTC. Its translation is CASGLGLGRGQGSNYGYTF.

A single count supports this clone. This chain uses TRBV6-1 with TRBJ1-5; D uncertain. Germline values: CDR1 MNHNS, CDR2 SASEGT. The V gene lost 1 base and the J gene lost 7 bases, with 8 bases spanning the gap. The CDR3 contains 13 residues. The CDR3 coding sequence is TGTGCCAGCAGTGAAGGGTTCCGGCAGCCCCAGCATTTT. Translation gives CASSEGFRQPQHF.

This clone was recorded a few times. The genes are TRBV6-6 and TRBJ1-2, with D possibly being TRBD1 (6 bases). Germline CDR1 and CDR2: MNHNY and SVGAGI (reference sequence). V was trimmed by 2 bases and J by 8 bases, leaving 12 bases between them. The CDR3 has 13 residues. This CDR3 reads CASSYIRGGGYTF. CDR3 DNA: TGTGCCAGCAGTTACATCAGGGGAGGAGGCTACACCTTC.